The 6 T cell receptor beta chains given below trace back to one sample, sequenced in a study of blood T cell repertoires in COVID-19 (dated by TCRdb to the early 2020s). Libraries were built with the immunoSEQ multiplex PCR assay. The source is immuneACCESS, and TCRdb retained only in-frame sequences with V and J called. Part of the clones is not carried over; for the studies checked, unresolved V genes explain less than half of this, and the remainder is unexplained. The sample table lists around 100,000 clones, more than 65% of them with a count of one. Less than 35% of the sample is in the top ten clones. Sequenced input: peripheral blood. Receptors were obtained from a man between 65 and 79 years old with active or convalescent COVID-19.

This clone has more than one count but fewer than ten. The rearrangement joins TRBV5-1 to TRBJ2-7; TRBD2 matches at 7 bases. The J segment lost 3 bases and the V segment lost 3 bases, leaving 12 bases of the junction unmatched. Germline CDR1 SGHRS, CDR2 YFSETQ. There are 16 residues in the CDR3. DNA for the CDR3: TGCGCCAGCAGCTCCTCGGGGGGACTTAGACTCTACGAGCAGTACTTC. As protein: CASSSSGGLRLYEQYF.

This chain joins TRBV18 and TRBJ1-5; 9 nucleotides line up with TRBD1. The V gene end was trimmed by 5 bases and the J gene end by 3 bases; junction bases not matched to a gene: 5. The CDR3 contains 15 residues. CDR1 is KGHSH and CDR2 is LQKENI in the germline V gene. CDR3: CASSEDRGPNQPQHF. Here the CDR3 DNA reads TGTGCCAGCTCAGAGGACAGGGGCCCCAATCAGCCCCAGCATTTT.

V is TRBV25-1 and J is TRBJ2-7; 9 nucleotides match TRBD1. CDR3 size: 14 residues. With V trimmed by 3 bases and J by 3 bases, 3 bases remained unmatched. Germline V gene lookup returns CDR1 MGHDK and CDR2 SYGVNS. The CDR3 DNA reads TGTGCCAGCAGTGACCTGGACAGGGGCTACGAGCAGTACTTC. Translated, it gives CASSDLDRGYEQYF.

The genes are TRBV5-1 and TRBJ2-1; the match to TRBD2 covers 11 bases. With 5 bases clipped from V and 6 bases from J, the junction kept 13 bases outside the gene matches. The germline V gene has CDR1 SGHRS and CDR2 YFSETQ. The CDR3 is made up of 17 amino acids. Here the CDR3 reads CASRVNSGGAGPNEQFF. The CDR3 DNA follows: TGCGCCAGCAGGGTTAATAGCGGGGGGGCGGGCCCCAATGAGCAGTTCTTC.

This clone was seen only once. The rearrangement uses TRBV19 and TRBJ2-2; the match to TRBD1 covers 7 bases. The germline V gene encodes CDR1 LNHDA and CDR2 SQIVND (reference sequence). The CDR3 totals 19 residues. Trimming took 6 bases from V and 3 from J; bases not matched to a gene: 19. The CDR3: CASRGPGQISSFDTGELFF. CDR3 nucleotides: TGTGCCAGTAGGGGACCGGGACAGATAAGTTCGTTCGACACCGGGGAGCTGTTTTTT.

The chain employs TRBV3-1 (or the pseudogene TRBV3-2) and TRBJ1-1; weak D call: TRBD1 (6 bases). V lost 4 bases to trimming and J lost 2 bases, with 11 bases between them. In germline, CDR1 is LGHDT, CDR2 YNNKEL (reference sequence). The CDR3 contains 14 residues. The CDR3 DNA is TGTGCCAGCAGCCTAGGGACACCTAACACTGAAGCTTTCTTT. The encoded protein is CASSLGTPNTEAFF.